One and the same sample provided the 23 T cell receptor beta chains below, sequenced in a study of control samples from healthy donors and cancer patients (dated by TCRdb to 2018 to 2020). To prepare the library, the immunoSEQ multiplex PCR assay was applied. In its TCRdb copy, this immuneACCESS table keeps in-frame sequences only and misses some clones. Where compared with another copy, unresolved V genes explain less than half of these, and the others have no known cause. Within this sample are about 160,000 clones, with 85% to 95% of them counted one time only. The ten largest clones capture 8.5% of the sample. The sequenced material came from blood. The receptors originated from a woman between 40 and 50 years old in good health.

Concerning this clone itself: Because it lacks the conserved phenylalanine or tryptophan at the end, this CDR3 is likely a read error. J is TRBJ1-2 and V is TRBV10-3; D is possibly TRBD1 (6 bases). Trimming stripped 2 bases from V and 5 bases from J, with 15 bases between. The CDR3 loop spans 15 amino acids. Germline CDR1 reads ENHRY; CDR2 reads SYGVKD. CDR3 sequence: CAISEEGGSSYGYTI. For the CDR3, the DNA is TGTGCCATCAGTGAGGAGGGGGGCTCATCTTATGGCTACACCATC.

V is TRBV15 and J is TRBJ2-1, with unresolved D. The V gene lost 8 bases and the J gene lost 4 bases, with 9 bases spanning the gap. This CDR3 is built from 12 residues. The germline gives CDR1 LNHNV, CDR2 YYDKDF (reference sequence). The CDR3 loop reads CATRNRYNEQFF. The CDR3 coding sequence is TGTGCCACCCGGAACCGGTACAATGAGCAGTTCTTC.

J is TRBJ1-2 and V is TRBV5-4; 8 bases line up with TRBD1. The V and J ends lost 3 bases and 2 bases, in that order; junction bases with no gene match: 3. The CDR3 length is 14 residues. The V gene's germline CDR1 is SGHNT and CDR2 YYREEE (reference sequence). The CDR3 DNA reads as TGTGCCAGCAGCTCGAGACAGGGGAACTATGGCTACACCTTC. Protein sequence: CASSSRQGNYGYTF.

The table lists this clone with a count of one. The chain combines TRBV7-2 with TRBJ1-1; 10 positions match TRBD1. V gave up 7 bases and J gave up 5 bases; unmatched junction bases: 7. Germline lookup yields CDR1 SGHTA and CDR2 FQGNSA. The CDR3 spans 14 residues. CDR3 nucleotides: TGTGCCAGCAACCCAGACAGGGGGCGAACTGAAGCTTTCTTT. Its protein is CASNPDRGRTEAFF.

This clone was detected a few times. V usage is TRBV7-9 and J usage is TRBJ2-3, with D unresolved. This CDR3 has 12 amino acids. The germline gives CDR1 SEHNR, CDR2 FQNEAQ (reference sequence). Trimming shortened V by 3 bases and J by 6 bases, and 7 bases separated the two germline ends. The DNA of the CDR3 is TGTGCCAGCAGCTTGTGGCCCGATACGCAGTATTTT. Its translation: CASSLWPDTQYF.

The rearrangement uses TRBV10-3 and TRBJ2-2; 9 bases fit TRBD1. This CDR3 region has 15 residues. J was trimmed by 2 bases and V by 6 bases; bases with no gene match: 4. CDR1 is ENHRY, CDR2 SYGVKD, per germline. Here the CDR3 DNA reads TGTGCCATCAGGTCGGGACAGGGTAACACCGGGGAGCTGTTTTTT. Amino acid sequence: CAIRSGQGNTGELFF.

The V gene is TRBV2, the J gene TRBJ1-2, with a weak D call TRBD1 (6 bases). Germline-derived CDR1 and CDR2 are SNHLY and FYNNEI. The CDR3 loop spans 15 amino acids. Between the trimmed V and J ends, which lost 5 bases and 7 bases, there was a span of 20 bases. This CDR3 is CASSTTPGQVGGYTF. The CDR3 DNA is TGTGCCAGCAGTACGACCCCGGGACAAGTCGGTGGCTACACCTTC. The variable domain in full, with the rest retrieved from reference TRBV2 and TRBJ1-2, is EPEVTQTPSHQVTQMGQEVILRCVPISNHLYFYWYRQILGQKVEFLVSFYNNEISEKSEIFDDQFSVERPDGSNFTLKIRSTKLEDSAMYFCASSTTPGQVGGYTFGSGTRLTVV.

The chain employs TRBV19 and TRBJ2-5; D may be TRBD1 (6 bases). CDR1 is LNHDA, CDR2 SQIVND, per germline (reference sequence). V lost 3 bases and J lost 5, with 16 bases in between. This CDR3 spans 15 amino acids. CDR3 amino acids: CASSMDRASWETQYF. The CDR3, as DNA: TGTGCCAGTAGTATGGACAGAGCGAGTTGGGAGACCCAGTACTTC.

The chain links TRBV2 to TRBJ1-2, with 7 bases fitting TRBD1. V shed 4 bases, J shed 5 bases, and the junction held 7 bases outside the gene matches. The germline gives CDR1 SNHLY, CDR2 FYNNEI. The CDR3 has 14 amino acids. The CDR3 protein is CASSVGTESYGYTF. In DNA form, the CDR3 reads TGTGCCAGCAGTGTTGGGACAGAGTCATATGGCTACACCTTC.

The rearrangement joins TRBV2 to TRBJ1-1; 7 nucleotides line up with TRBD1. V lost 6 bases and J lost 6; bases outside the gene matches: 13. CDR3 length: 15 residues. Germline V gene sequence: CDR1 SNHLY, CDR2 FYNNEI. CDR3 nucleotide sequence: TGTGCCAGCAGCCGAATCGACAGGGTGCGATCTGAAGCTTTCTTT. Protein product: CASSRIDRVRSEAFF.

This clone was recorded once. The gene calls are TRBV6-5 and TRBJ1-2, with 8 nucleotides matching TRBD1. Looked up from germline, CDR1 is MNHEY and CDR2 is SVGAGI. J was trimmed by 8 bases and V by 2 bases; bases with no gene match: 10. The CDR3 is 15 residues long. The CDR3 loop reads CASSYGMQGARGYTF. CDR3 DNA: TGTGCCAGCAGTTACGGGATGCAGGGGGCGCGGGGCTACACCTTC.

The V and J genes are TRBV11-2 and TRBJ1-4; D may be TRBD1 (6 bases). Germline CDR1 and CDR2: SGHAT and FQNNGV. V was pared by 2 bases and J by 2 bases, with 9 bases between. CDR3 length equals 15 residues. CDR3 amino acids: CASSLRGATNEKLFF. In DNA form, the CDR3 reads TGTGCCAGCAGCTTACGGGGGGCGACTAATGAAAAACTGTTTTTT.

The CDR3 loop reads CASSMSDSEKLFF. CDR3 in DNA: TGTGCCAGTAGTATGTCGGACTCTGAAAAACTGTTTTTT. The chain is built from TRBV19 and TRBJ1-4; D is unresolved. The germline V and J ends were trimmed by 3 bases and 7 bases, with 9 bases remaining between them. Germline V CDR1 and CDR2: LNHDA, SQIVND (reference sequence). The CDR3 consists of 13 residues.

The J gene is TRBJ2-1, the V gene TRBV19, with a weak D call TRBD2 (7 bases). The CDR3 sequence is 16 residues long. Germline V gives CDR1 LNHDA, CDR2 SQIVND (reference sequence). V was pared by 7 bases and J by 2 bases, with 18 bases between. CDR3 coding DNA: TGTGCCAGTAATTCGGGGGCGGGAGTCCCCTACAATGAGCAGTTCTTC. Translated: CASNSGAGVPYNEQFF.

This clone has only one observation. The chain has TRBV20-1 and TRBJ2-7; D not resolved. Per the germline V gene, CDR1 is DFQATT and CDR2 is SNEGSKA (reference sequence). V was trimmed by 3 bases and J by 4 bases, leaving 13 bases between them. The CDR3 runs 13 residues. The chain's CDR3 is CSASALSPYEQYF. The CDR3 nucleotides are TGCAGTGCTAGTGCACTCAGTCCGTACGAGCAGTACTTC.

CDR3 protein: CASSYDPGDTQYF. In DNA form, the CDR3 reads TGTGCCAGCAGCTACGACCCGGGAGATACGCAGTATTTT. The chain is built from TRBV7-9 and TRBJ2-3; D is unclear. CDR3 length equals 13 residues. Germline CDR1 SEHNR, CDR2 FQNEAQ (reference sequence). Trimming shortened V by 4 bases and J by 5 bases, and 10 bases separated the two germline ends.

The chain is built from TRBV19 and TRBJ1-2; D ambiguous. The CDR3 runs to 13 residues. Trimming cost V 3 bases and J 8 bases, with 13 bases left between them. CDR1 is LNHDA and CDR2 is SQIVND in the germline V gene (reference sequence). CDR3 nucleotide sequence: TGTGCCAGTAGTATGGTGCCAGGCCGGGGCTACACCTTC. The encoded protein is CASSMVPGRGYTF.

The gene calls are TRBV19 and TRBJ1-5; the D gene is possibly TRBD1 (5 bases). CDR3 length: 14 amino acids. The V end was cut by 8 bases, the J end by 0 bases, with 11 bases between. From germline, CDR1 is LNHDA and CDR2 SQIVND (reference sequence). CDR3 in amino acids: CASWGRGSNQPQHF. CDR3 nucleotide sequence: TGTGCCAGTTGGGGACGGGGTAGCAATCAGCCCCAGCATTTT.

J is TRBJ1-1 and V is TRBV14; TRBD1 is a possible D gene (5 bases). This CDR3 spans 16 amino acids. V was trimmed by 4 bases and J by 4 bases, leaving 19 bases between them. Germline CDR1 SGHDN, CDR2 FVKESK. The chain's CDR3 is CASSPHSGLQGTEAFF. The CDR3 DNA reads TGTGCCAGCAGCCCCCATAGCGGACTCCAGGGCACTGAAGCTTTCTTT.

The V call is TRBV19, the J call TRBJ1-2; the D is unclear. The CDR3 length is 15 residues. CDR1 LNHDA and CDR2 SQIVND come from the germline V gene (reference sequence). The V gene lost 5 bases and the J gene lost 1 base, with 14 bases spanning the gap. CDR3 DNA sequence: TGTGCCAGTAGTCCGTACACACGAAATAACTATGGCTACACCTTC. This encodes CASSPYTRNNYGYTF.

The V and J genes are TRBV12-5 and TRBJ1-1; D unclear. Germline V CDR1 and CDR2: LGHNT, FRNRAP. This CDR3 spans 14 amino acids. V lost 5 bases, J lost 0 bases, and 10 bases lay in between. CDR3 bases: TGTGCTAGTGGTCCCGGGTACGTGAACACTGAAGCTTTCTTT. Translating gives CASGPGYVNTEAFF.

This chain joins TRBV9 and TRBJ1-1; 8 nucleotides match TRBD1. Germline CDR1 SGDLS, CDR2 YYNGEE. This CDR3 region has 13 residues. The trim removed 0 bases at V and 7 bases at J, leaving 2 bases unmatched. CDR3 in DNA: TGTGCCAGCAGCGTAGCTGGGACAGGTGAAGCTTTCTTT. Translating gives CASSVAGTGEAFF.

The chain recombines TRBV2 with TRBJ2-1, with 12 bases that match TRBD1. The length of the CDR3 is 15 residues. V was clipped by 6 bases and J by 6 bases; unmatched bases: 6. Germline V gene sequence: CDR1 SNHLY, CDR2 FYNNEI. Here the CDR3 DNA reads TGTGCCAGCAGACACCGGGACAGGGGGCGCAATGAGCAGTTCTTC. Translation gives CASRHRDRGRNEQFF.